One and the same sample provided the 20 T cell receptor beta chains below, sequenced in a study of human T cells and chemical hapten exposure. Time point defined: pre-sensitization, week 0. Described treatment: therapeutic diphenylcyclopropenone sensitization with weekly scalp DPC. TCRdb processed the RACE reads anew with MiXCR; each CDR3 protein has one entry. This table holds approximately 52,000 distinct CDR3 sequences, about a tenth found once. Specimen: whole blood, collected in connection with sensitization to the hapten diphenylcyclopropenone (DPC). These receptors were collected from a woman aged 40 to 55 with alopecia areata. Some clones in this sample may be carry-over from other donors' samples.

This rearrangement joins TRBV9 to TRBJ1-6; D might be TRBD1 (5 bases). The germline gives CDR1 SGDLS, CDR2 YYNGEE. This CDR3 has 15 amino acids. Trimming stripped 0 bases from V and 7 bases from J, with 11 bases between. The CDR3 reads CASSVGSGYNSPLHF. The CDR3 DNA is TGTGCCAGCAGCGTAGGATCAGGGTACAATTCACCCCTCCACTTT.

This clonotype was counted between two and nine times. The rearrangement links TRBV5-5 to TRBJ2-7; 8 bases are a match to TRBD1. The germline gives CDR1 SGHKS, CDR2 YYEKEE (reference sequence). Trimming took 3 bases from V and 5 from J; bases not matched to a gene: 10. CDR3 length equals 15 residues. The CDR3 is CASSSTGQGTNEQYF. Here the CDR3 DNA reads TGTGCCAGCAGCTCGACTGGACAGGGTACTAACGAGCAGTACTTC.

This clonotype has a count of ten or more. The rearrangement uses TRBV4-1 and TRBJ1-1, with D perhaps matching TRBD1 (6 bases). V shed 4 bases and J shed 2 bases, with 14 bases lying between them. Germline loops: CDR1 MGHRA, CDR2 YSYEKL. This CDR3 region has 15 residues. The DNA of the CDR3 is TGCGCCAGCAGCCCGGGACATTTTATAAACACTGAAGCTTTCTTT. As protein: CASSPGHFINTEAFF.

About this clonotype: A read error is likely, as this CDR3 ends without the conserved phenylalanine or tryptophan. CDR3 in amino acids: CSARDSRGGLNEQFS. The CDR3 nucleotides are TGCAGTGCTAGAGATTCTCGCGGGGGGTTGAATGAGCAGTTCTCC. This chain links TRBV20-1 with TRBJ2-1, with 8 bases lining up with TRBD2. Unmatched junction bases numbered 8, after V lost 0 bases and J lost 7 bases. Germline CDR1 and CDR2: DFQATT and SNEGSKA (reference sequence). The length of the CDR3 is 15 residues.

This clonotype was counted many times. The chain recombines TRBV29-1 with TRBJ1-2; TRBD1 matches 7 bases. The CDR3 spans 10 residues. CDR1 is SQVTM, CDR2 ANQGSEA, per germline. After removal of 8 bases from V and 8 bases from J, the junction contained 5 bases not matched to a gene. The CDR3 DNA sequence: TGCAGCCGAGGGGGCTTGGGCTACACCTTC. Protein product: CSRGGLGYTF.

This clonotype was found many times. The chain has TRBV7-8 and TRBJ2-5, with TRBD2 matching 7 bases. This CDR3 is 14 amino acids long. V shed 2 bases, J shed 5 bases, and the junction held 5 bases outside the gene matches. Germline lookup yields CDR1 SGHVS and CDR2 FQNEAQ. The chain's CDR3 is CASSLREGSETQYF. The CDR3 DNA reads TGTGCCAGCAGCTTAAGGGAGGGTTCTGAGACCCAGTACTTC.

This clonotype was observed a handful of times. This chain joins TRBV5-4 and TRBJ2-3; D remains ambiguous. This CDR3 is 12 amino acids long. Germline values: CDR1 SGHNT, CDR2 YYREEE (reference sequence). V dropped 4 bases and J dropped 5 bases, with 8 bases sitting between them. The CDR3 sequence: CASSPAGDTQYF. The CDR3 nucleotides are TGTGCCAGCAGCCCCGCCGGAGATACGCAGTATTTT.

The sample holds many counts of this clonotype. The chain uses TRBV14 and TRBJ2-4; a possible D gene is TRBD2 (6 bases). Trimming pared 4 bases from V and 7 bases from J, leaving 20 bases between. Germline values: CDR1 SGHDN, CDR2 FVKESK. The CDR3 is made up of 16 amino acids. The CDR3, as DNA: TGTGCCAGCAGCCGCATAGAGGAGGGTCGGGTGAACATTCAGTACTTC. Translated: CASSRIEEGRVNIQYF. The full variable domain, rest sourced from reference TRBV14 and TRBJ2-4, is EAGVTQFPSHSVIEKGQTVTLRCDPISGHDNLYWYRRVMGKEIKFLLHFVKESKQDESGMPNNRFLAERTGGTYSTLKVQPAELEDSGVYFCASSRIEEGRVNIQYFGAGTRLSVL.

The chain joins TRBV5-1 to TRBJ2-7; maybe TRBD2 (6 bases). Germline CDR1 reads SGHRS; CDR2 reads YFSETQ. V lost 1 base and J lost 5, with 16 bases in between. The CDR3 has 15 amino acids. Written as DNA, the CDR3 is TGCGCCAGCAGCTTGTGGACTCCGGGGGTCGACGAGCAGTACTTC. Translating gives CASSLWTPGVDEQYF.

A few counts support this clonotype. The J gene is TRBJ1-1, the V gene TRBV5-1; 8 nucleotides align to TRBD1. V gave up 4 bases and J gave up 1 base; unmatched junction bases: 3. The CDR3 has 14 amino acids. Germline-derived CDR1 and CDR2 are SGHRS and YFSETQ. CDR3: CASSKTGENTEAFF. The CDR3 region has the DNA TGCGCCAGCAGCAAGACAGGGGAGAACACTGAAGCTTTCTTT.

The V call is TRBV11-2, the J call TRBJ2-7, with a weak D call TRBD1 (6 bases). The CDR3 extends over 16 amino acids. CDR1 is SGHAT and CDR2 is FQNNGV in the germline V gene. The ends were cut back, 5 bases at V and 2 bases at J, with 19 bases in the middle. Written as DNA, the CDR3 is TGTGCCAGCAGCACGATAACCGGGACAAGGACCTACGAGCAGTACTTC. This translates into CASSTITGTRTYEQYF.

A note on this clonotype: A much larger clone differs by one base, so this may be a read error. As the CDR3 is not closed by the conserved phenylalanine or tryptophan, this likely results from a read error. V is TRBV11-2 and J is TRBJ2-7; D gene ambiguous. CDR1 is SGHAT, CDR2 FQNNGV, per germline. CDR3 length: 15 amino acids. Trimming stripped 2 bases from V and 0 bases from J, with 11 bases between. CDR3 DNA: TGTGCCAGCAGCTTATGGAGTACGGCCTCCTACGAGCAGTACTAC. As protein: CASSLWSTASYEQYY.

This clonotype was seen a few times. In DNA, the CDR3 is TGTGCCAGCAGCTTGACACAGGGGGCCTACAATGAGCAGTTCTTC. Protein product: CASSLTQGAYNEQFF. This chain uses TRBV5-4 with TRBJ2-1; 8 nucleotides line up with TRBD1. The germline V gene has CDR1 SGHNT and CDR2 YYREEE (reference sequence). This CDR3 has 15 amino acids. With 1 base clipped from V and 2 bases from J, the junction kept 2 bases outside the gene matches.

This clonotype was seen ten or more times. The V and J genes are TRBV18 and TRBJ2-1; weak D call: TRBD2 (6 bases). The CDR3 runs 16 residues. Looked up from germline, CDR1 is KGHSH and CDR2 is LQKENI. V lost 2 bases, J lost 6 bases, and 17 bases lay in between. CDR3 loop: CASSPSPGLASNEQFF. Here the CDR3 DNA reads TGTGCCAGCTCACCATCGCCGGGGCTAGCGTCCAATGAGCAGTTCTTC.

The CDR3 loop is CASSRGPEETQYF. The CDR3 DNA is TGTGCCAGCAGTAGGGGGCCTGAAGAGACCCAGTACTTC. This chain joins TRBV6-1 and TRBJ2-5, with 7 bases aligning to TRBD1. Germline assignment: CDR1 MNHNS and CDR2 SASEGT. The CDR3 spans 13 residues. With V trimmed by 5 bases and J by 3 bases, 3 bases remained unmatched.

This clonotype was observed many times. The rearrangement uses TRBV13 and TRBJ2-7, with D hard to call. Germline V lookup: CDR1 PRHDT, CDR2 FYEKMQ (reference sequence). Deletions cut 5 bases from V and 3 bases from J, with 11 bases between. The CDR3 has 13 residues. The CDR3 is CASSLRPVYEQYF. In DNA, the CDR3 is TGTGCCAGCAGCCTTCGACCAGTCTACGAGCAGTACTTC.

Note on this clonotype: This CDR3 is missing its conserved last phenylalanine or tryptophan, likely due to a read error. Because the CDR3's place on the DNA is in doubt, the DNA is left out and the CDR3 is given as listed by TCRdb. The chain links TRBV5-6 to TRBJ1-2. Both ends counted, the CDR3 spans 10 residues. From germline, CDR1 is SGHDT and CDR2 YYEEEE. CDR3 amino acids: CASSPGRRAC.

J is TRBJ1-2 and V is TRBV5-4, with D possibly matching TRBD1 (5 bases). V lost 4 bases, J lost 4 bases, and 14 bases lay in between. The CDR3 runs 14 residues. The germline gives CDR1 SGHNT, CDR2 YYREEE (reference sequence). The CDR3 bases are TGTGCCAGCAGCCAAGTCGGACAAATCTATGGCTACACCTTC. It translates to CASSQVGQIYGYTF.

This clonotype was recorded at least ten times. The CDR3 DNA reads as TGTGCCAGCAGATCCGGGACAGGGGACTTCTATGGCTACACCTTC. Translated: CASRSGTGDFYGYTF. This sequence joins TRBV12-3 or TRBV12-4 and TRBJ1-2, with 10 bases that match TRBD1. The CDR3 has 15 residues. J was trimmed by 4 bases and V by 6 bases; bases with no gene match: 8.

This clonotype was counted ten times or more. This rearrangement joins TRBV12-3 or TRBV12-4 to TRBJ2-7; TRBD2 is a possible D gene (6 bases). CDR3 size: 14 residues. The ends were cut back, 5 bases at V and 7 bases at J, with 18 bases in the middle. CDR3 amino acids: CASSPLAARGEQYF. In DNA form, the CDR3 reads TGTGCCAGCAGTCCCTTAGCGGCTCGGGGAGAGCAGTACTTC.